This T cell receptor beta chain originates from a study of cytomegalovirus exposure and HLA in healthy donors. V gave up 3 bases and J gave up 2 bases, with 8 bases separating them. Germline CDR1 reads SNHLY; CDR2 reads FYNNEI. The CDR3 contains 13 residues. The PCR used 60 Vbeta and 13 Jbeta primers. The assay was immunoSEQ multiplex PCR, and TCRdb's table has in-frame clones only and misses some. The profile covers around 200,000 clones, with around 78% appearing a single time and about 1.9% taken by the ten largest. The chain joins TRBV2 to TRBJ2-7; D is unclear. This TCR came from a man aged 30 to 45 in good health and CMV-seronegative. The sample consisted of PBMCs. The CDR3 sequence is CASSEGRAYEQYF. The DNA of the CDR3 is TGTGCCAGCAGTGAGGGCAGAGCCTACGAGCAGTACTTC.